The 9 T cell receptor beta chains below come from one sample, sequenced in a study of blood T cell repertoires in COVID-19. Produced via immunoSEQ multiplex PCR; TCRdb's table is partial and in-frame only. The sample has roughly 500,000 clones, roughly 90% seen once. The sample taken for sequencing was PBMCs or T cells enriched from blood (not recorded which). These receptors originate from a woman aged 40 to 50 who had recovered from COVID-19.

The genes are TRBV6-5 and TRBJ2-3; no firm D call. Germline V gene data show CDR1 as MNHEY and CDR2 as SVGAGI. The CDR3 totals 14 residues. The V end was cut by 0 bases, the J end by 2 bases, with 6 bases between. CDR3 in DNA: TGTGCCAGCAGTTACTCCCGGTCCACAGATACGCAGTATTTT. Encoded protein: CASSYSRSTDTQYF.

This clone appeared a single time. The chain couples TRBV5-4 to TRBJ2-2, with 9 bases lining up with TRBD2. This CDR3 comprises 16 residues. J lost 4 bases, V lost 0 bases, and 4 bases had no gene match. CDR1 SGHNT and CDR2 YYREEE come from the germline V gene (reference sequence). The CDR3 loop is CASSLGLAGSTGELFF. Here the CDR3 DNA reads TGTGCCAGCAGCTTGGGCCTAGCGGGGTCCACCGGGGAGCTGTTTTTT.

This chain uses TRBV9 with TRBJ2-7; D not resolved. Looked up from germline, CDR1 is SGDLS and CDR2 is YYNGEE. CDR3 length: 13 residues. V was trimmed by 0 bases and J by 6 bases, leaving 10 bases between them. CDR3 in DNA: TGTGCCAGCAGCGTAGGACTCCATCCCGAGCAGTACTTC. Its translation is CASSVGLHPEQYF.

This CDR3 reads CASSQDGGYSYNEQFF. The CDR3 bases are TGCGCCAGCAGCCAAGACGGCGGTTACTCCTACAATGAGCAGTTCTTC. The rearrangement uses TRBV4-1 and TRBJ2-1, with no clear D. This CDR3 comprises 16 residues. V dropped 0 bases and J dropped 0 bases, with 9 bases sitting between them. CDR1 and CDR2 (germline): MGHRA, YSYEKL.

CDR3 protein: CASSFPSGTYEQYF. The DNA of the CDR3 is TGTGCCAGCAGCTTCCCTAGCGGGACCTACGAGCAGTACTTC. The gene calls are TRBV5-4 and TRBJ2-7; 9 nucleotides match TRBD2. V was clipped by 2 bases and J by 2 bases; unmatched bases: 2. This CDR3 spans 14 amino acids. CDR1 SGHNT and CDR2 YYREEE come from the germline V gene (reference sequence).

The chain recombines TRBV27 with TRBJ1-2, with D possibly being TRBD1 (6 bases). The CDR3 has 14 residues. Germline CDR1 and CDR2: MNHEY and SMNVEV (reference sequence). V was trimmed by 3 bases and J by 7 bases, leaving 15 bases between them. The DNA of the CDR3 is TGTGCCAGCAGTTTTGGCAGGGGCGCTTTTGGCTACACCTTC. Protein: CASSFGRGAFGYTF.

The table lists this clone with a few counts. This chain joins TRBV19 and TRBJ2-1; 11 bases map to TRBD2. CDR3 length equals 15 residues. Germline V gene data show CDR1 as LNHDA and CDR2 as SQIVND (reference sequence). The junction had 8 bases not matched to a gene; V was cut back by 3 bases and J by 10 bases. CDR3 sequence: CASSIEGLAVREQFF. The CDR3 nucleotides read TGTGCCAGTAGTATTGAGGGACTAGCGGTTCGGGAGCAGTTCTTC.

This clone was observed once. This chain links TRBV5-1 with TRBJ1-2; D is uncertain. Trimming pared 9 bases from V and 0 bases from J, leaving 21 bases between. CDR3 length: 16 residues. Germline CDR1 and CDR2: SGHRS and YFSETQ. CDR3 in DNA: TGCGCCACCTCGGTCGGTCCCACAGTAGCTAACTATGGCTACACCTTC. This codes for CATSVGPTVANYGYTF.

The rearrangement joins TRBV18 to TRBJ1-2; 9 bases fit TRBD1. The length of the CDR3 is 14 residues. Germline CDR1 reads KGHSH; CDR2 reads LQKENI. V gave up 3 bases and J gave up 5 bases; unmatched junction bases: 4. Here the CDR3 DNA reads TGTGCCAGCTCACCTATCGGACAGGGGTATGGCTACACCTTC. Protein sequence: CASSPIGQGYGYTF.